These T cell receptor beta chains were read from a single sample in a study of cytomegalovirus exposure and HLA in healthy donors. Sequenced by immunoSEQ multiplex PCR; TCRdb stores in-frame clones only, minus some. The specimen's table records 100,000 to 150,000 clones. Sequenced input: PBMCs. The receptor source for this set is a woman in her thirties or forties in good health and CMV-seronegative. Each CDR3 is given with its conserved first and last residue. The D gene is left open where the match is weak.

CDR3 | DNA | D | J | V
CSVHDRGVDYGYTF | TGCAGCGTTCATGACAGGGGAGTAGACTATGGCTACACCTTC | TRBD1 | TRBJ1-2 | TRBV29-1
CASLDRVTDTQYF | TGTGCCAGCCTGGACAGGGTAACAGATACGCAGTATTTT | TRBD1 | TRBJ2-3 | TRBV2
CASSLTFLTGTQYF | TGCGCCAGCAGCTTGACGTTTCTAACAGGGACCCAGTACTTC | NA | TRBJ2-5 | TRBV5-1
CASSRSGTLYTEAFF | TGTGCCAGCTCACGCTCCGGGACACTTTACACTGAAGCTTTCTTT | NA | TRBJ1-1 | TRBV18
CASTFNPAQGYTF | TGTGCCAGCACCTTTAACCCAGCGCAGGGCTACACCTTC | NA | TRBJ1-2 | TRBV6-6
CASSPTAGGQETQYF | TGTGCCAGCTCACCAACGGCCGGGGGGCAAGAGACCCAGTACTTC | TRBD2 | TRBJ2-5 | TRBV18
CSGKRGDTQYF | TGCAGTGGGAAGCGGGGGGATACGCAGTATTTT | TRBD2 | TRBJ2-3 | TRBV20-1
CASSPLAGGGSGANVLTF | TGTGCCAGCTCACCTCTAGCGGGGGGCGGCTCTGGGGCCAACGTCCTGACTTTC | TRBD2 | TRBJ2-6 | TRBV18
CASSLEQGTEAFF | TGCGCCAGCAGCTTGGAGCAGGGGACTGAAGCTTTCTTT | NA | TRBJ1-1 | TRBV5-1
CASSLSTGTGVENEQFF | TGTGCCAGCAGCCTCTCGACCGGGACAGGGGTGGAGAATGAGCAGTTCTTC | TRBD1 | TRBJ2-1 | TRBV11-3
CASSLGSINEKLFF | TGTGCCAGCAGCTTAGGGAGTATTAATGAAAAACTGTTTTTT | NA | TRBJ1-4 | TRBV7-9
CASSFSGGRDNEQFF | TGTGCCAGTAGTTTTAGCGGGGGGCGGGACAATGAGCAGTTCTTC | TRBD2 | TRBJ2-1 | TRBV19
CSVAYTTSGGAKNIQYF | TGCAGCGTTGCTTATACTACTAGCGGGGGGGCCAAAAACATTCAGTACTTC | TRBD2 | TRBJ2-4 | TRBV29-1
CASSYSRTGKETQYF | TGTGCCAGCAGTTACTCGCGGACAGGGAAAGAGACCCAGTACTTC | TRBD1 | TRBJ2-5 | TRBV6-5
CASSVVGTGGAGANVLTF | TGTGCCAGCAGCGTAGTGGGGACAGGGGGTGCTGGGGCCAACGTCCTGACTTTC | TRBD1 | TRBJ2-6 | TRBV9
CASSPRRRASGNTIYF | TGTGCCAGCAGCCCGAGAAGGAGGGCCTCTGGAAACACCATATATTTT | NA | TRBJ1-3 | TRBV14
CASTGTGGPNSPLHF | TGTGCCAGTACCGGGACAGGGGGCCCAAATTCACCCCTCCACTTT | TRBD1 | TRBJ1-6 | TRBV19
CAISDGTRTGSEQFF | TGTGCCATCAGTGATGGGACTCGGACCGGTAGTGAGCAGTTCTTC | NA | TRBJ2-1 | TRBV10-3
CASSQRTLLAGSNTGELFF | TGTGCCAGCAGTCAAAGGACCCTGCTAGCAGGATCGAACACCGGGGAGCTGTTTTTT | NA | TRBJ2-2 | TRBV7-3
CASSFARTSGGADEQFF | TGTGCCAGCAGCTTCGCCCGGACTAGCGGGGGGGCCGATGAGCAGTTCTTC | TRBD2 | TRBJ2-1 | TRBV7-6
CASSRQGEIGYTF | TGTGCCAGCAGCAGGCAGGGCGAGATAGGCTACACCTTC | NA | TRBJ1-2 | TRBV7-3
CASSPAGETQYF | TGTGCCAGCAGCCCAGCGGGGGAGACCCAGTACTTC | TRBD2 | TRBJ2-5 | TRBV5-4
CASSPYSSYEQYF | TGTGCCAGCAGCCCTTACAGCTCCTACGAGCAGTACTTC | NA | TRBJ2-7 | TRBV7-2
CASSPWGQRNTGELFF | TGTGCCAGCAGCCCATGGGGGCAGAGGAACACCGGGGAGCTGTTTTTT | NA | TRBJ2-2 | TRBV5-5
CASLDRGTEAFF | TGTGCCAGCCTGGACAGGGGCACTGAAGCTTTCTTT | TRBD1 | TRBJ1-1 | TRBV27
CASSSSGTGEYNSPLHF | TGTGCCAGCAGCTCCAGCGGGACAGGGGAATATAATTCACCCCTCCACTTT | TRBD1 | TRBJ1-6 | TRBV7-8
CASSLTGTSDNEQFF | TGCGCCAGCAGCTTGACGGGGACTAGCGACAATGAGCAGTTCTTC | TRBD2 | TRBJ2-1 | TRBV5-1
CASSYRGTEGYTF | TGTGCCAGCAGTTACAGGGGAACGGAGGGCTACACCTTC | TRBD1 | TRBJ1-2 | TRBV28
CASSFYGGQETQYF | TGTGCCAGCAGCTTCTACGGGGGTCAAGAGACCCAGTACTTC | NA | TRBJ2-5 | TRBV7-9
CASSEYKSGDGYTF | TGTGCCAGCAGTGAATATAAGTCAGGGGATGGCTACACCTTC | NA | TRBJ1-2 | TRBV25-1
CASSINSNTEAFF | TGTGCCAGCAGCATAAATTCGAACACTGAAGCTTTCTTT | NA | TRBJ1-1 | TRBV5-6
CASSLVNYGYTF | TGCGCCAGCAGCTTGGTAAACTATGGCTACACCTTC | NA | TRBJ1-2 | TRBV5-1
CASSQEWGAGLAGGPKTQYF | TGCGCCAGCAGCCAAGAATGGGGTGCCGGACTAGCGGGGGGGCCAAAGACCCAGTACTTC | TRBD2 | TRBJ2-5 | TRBV4-3
CASSGGTSGGRGETQYF | TGTGCCAGCAGCGGAGGGACTAGCGGGGGGCGTGGAGAGACCCAGTACTTC | TRBD2 | TRBJ2-5 | TRBV5-4
CASSQTAQGPQPQHF | TGTGCCAGCAGCCAGACCGCACAGGGGCCTCAGCCCCAGCATTTT | TRBD1 | TRBJ1-5 | TRBV7-9
CASSLAGKGDTQYF | TGCGCCAGCAGCTTGGCAGGGAAGGGAGATACGCAGTATTTT | NA | TRBJ2-3 | TRBV5-1
CASSRPGTGAAFF | TGTGCCAGCAGTCGTCCCGGGACAGGGGCGGCTTTCTTT | TRBD1 | TRBJ1-1 | TRBV6-4